The sequence of this TCR beta chain was determined in a study of OX40 agonist ivuxolimab in advanced cancers. Study-wide context: An anti-OX40 (CD134) antibody with agonistic activity, ivuxolimab, was administered to patients.

The V end was cut by 6 bases, the J end by 6 bases, with 21 bases between. CDR1 and CDR2 from the germline V gene are KGHSH and LQKENI. This CDR3 region has 16 residues. Clones were read by immunoSEQ multiplex PCR, and TCRdb kept only the in-frame ones, dropping some. The table records about 110,000 clones, 75% to 95% of them present only once. The TCR was taken from an adult with an advanced solid tumor such as melanoma, head and neck, liver or kidney cancer. The chain uses TRBV18 and TRBJ2-1; D not certain. The sample consisted of CD4+ or CD8+ T cells sorted from blood, taken in a trial of the OX40 agonist ivuxolimab. CDR3 loop: CASSKLAAMGSNEQFF. The CDR3, as DNA: TGTGCCAGCTCTAAACTGGCGGCGATGGGAAGCAATGAGCAGTTCTTC.